Here is one TCR beta chain with its context. The data belong to a study of blood T cell repertoires in COVID-19. Across the study: COVID-19 samples collected from the United States, Italy and Spain covered acute and convalescent phases. Sample material is recorded as cDNA or gDNA derived from T cells, B-cell-depleted T cells, or PBMCs.

The ends were cut back, 1 base at V and 2 bases at J, with 12 bases in the middle. Per the germline V gene, CDR1 is MDHEN and CDR2 is SYDVKM. The CDR3 sequence is 15 residues long. Original data processing: Cell counts per sample came from amplifying reference gene primers. Measured with immunoSEQ multiplex PCR; TCRdb has only the in-frame clones, and not every one. That table gives V, J and clone size, and the DNA gave D and trimming. The sample contains 220,000 or so clones, approximately 81% of which appear only once. This clonotype originated in a man aged 50-59 years who had recovered from COVID-19. This chain joins TRBV28 and TRBJ2-7; D perhaps matches TRBD1 (6 bases). The sequencing sample was made of peripheral blood. This CDR3 reads CASSLSGDPPYEQYF. The CDR3 bases are TGTGCCAGCAGTTTATCAGGGGATCCCCCCTACGAGCAGTACTTC.